The 2 T cell receptor beta chains given below trace back to one sample, sequenced in a study of patients and donors after allogeneic stem cell transplantation (dated by TCRdb to 2020 to 2022). Library preparation employed RT-PCR. This sample was sequenced with a NextSeq 550. TCRdb reprocessing: public reads trimmed at Q25 with fastp, clones called with MiXCR, in-frame beta chains kept. Entries that share a CDR3 protein sequence are merged under the most common genes and DNA. Present in this sample are about 26,000 distinct CDR3 sequences, 7% to 8.5% of which were seen just once. The ten top clones hold 45% to 60% of the sample. Sequenced sample: blood, either unsorted or a sorted T cell fraction (not recorded which). The receptors were gathered from a human donor who was either an allogeneic HSCT recipient or a stem cell or donor lymphocyte infusion donor (not recorded which). It is not recorded whose cells these are; they may come from a transplant donor.

This clonotype was counted only a few times. The chain couples TRBV20-1 to TRBJ2-7; tentative D call: TRBD2 (7 bases). CDR3 size: 15 residues. The germline V and J ends were trimmed by 1 base and 2 bases, with 15 bases remaining between them. Germline V gene sequence: CDR1 DFQATT, CDR2 SNEGSKA (reference sequence). The CDR3 protein is CSARATGRGPYEQYF. The CDR3, as DNA: TGCAGTGCTAGAGCCACAGGGAGGGGCCCCTACGAGCAGTACTTC.

This clonotype was counted ten times or more. The rearrangement uses TRBV20-1 and TRBJ1-5, with D unclear. V was clipped by 5 bases and J by 2 bases, with 13 bases between them. The CDR3 sequence is 14 residues long. CDR1 and CDR2 (germline): DFQATT, SNEGSKA (reference sequence). This CDR3 is CSALPEVRNQPQHF. As DNA, the CDR3 is TGCAGTGCTCTACCAGAGGTTCGCAATCAGCCCCAGCATTTT.